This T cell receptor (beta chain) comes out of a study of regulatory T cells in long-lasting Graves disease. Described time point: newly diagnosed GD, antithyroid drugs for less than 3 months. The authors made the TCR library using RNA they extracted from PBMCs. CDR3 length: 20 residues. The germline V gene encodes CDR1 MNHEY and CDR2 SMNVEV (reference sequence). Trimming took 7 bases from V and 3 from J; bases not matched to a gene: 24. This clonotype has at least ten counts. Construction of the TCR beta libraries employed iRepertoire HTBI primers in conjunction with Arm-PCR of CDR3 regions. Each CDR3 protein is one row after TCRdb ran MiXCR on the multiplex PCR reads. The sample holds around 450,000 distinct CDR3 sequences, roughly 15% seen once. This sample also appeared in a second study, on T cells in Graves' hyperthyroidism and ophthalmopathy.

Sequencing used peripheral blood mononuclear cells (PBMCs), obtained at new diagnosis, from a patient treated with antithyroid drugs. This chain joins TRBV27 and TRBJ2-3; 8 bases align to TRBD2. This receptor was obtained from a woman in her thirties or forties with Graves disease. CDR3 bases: TGTGCCAGCACCCTAGGACCACCCTGGGGTGTGGCGGGGGGAACAGATACGCAGTATTTT. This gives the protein CASTLGPPWGVAGGTDTQYF.